A single sample gave rise to the 9 T cell receptor beta chains below, sequenced in a study of read filtering for tumor transcriptome and immune sequencing (dated by TCRdb to 2018 to 2020). Sequencing was carried out with an Illumina HiSeq 4000. The Immunoverse kit was used to build TCR libraries from about 400 ng RNA, with molecular barcoded adaptors covering alpha/delta and beta/gamma chains. TCRdb reran the public reads through fastp at Q25 and MiXCR, keeping productive beta chains. Identical CDR3 proteins give one entry, which carries the most common genes and DNA. The table for this sample lists about 24,000 distinct CDR3 sequences; 20% to 25% of them were counted only once. 15% to 20% of the sample comes from the top ten. Sequenced: a population of CD138-negative cells sorted from bone marrow. This sample's cell subset or site label indicates: bone marrow mononuclear cells depleted of CD138+ plasma/myeloma cells by negative magnetic selection. Receptors originate from a donor aged 40 or older with multiple myeloma.

This clonotype has a handful of counts. The junction and the germline gene differ at one end; a read error may be behind it. The chain carries TRBV5-5 and TRBJ2-7; D could derive from TRBD1 or TRBD2 (5 bases each). Per the germline V gene, CDR1 is SGHKS and CDR2 is YYEKEE (reference sequence). There are 12 residues in the CDR3. DNA of the CDR3: TGTGCCAGCAGCGGGGGTACCTACGAGCGGTACTTC. It translates to CASSGGTYERYF.

The chain couples TRBV20-1 to TRBJ2-3; perhaps TRBD2 as D (5 bases). Germline CDR1 is DFQATT and CDR2 is SNEGSKA (reference sequence). The CDR3 extends over 15 amino acids. With 0 bases removed from V and 4 bases from J, the gap between germline ends came to 14 bases. Here the CDR3 reads CSARDLTGSADTQYF. The DNA for the CDR3 is TGCAGTGCTAGAGATTTGACGGGGTCGGCAGATACGCAGTATTTT.

In this sample, this clonotype turned up many times. The V and J genes are TRBV20-1 and TRBJ2-1; 8 nucleotides align to TRBD2. Germline CDR1 and CDR2: DFQATT and SNEGSKA (reference sequence). With 6 bases clipped from V and 4 bases from J, the junction kept 5 bases outside the gene matches. The CDR3 sequence is 13 residues long. CDR3 nucleotides: TGCAGTGCCTTGCGGGGGGATTACAATGAGCAGTTCTTC. Translation gives CSALRGDYNEQFF.

The sample holds a few counts of this clonotype. The V and J genes are TRBV29-1 and TRBJ1-1, with D uncertain. This CDR3 is 13 amino acids long. Trimming pared 4 bases from V and 4 bases from J, leaving 13 bases between. CDR1 and CDR2 (germline): SQVTM, ANQGSEA. The CDR3 DNA is TGCAGCGTTGCGGGGTTGGCAGCCACTGAAGCTTTCTTT. Residues: CSVAGLAATEAFF.

This clonotype was seen repeatedly, ten times or more. V and J are TRBV5-1 and TRBJ2-3, with D possibly TRBD2 on 6 matching bases. Germline lookup yields CDR1 SGHRS and CDR2 YFSETQ. Trimming took 2 bases from V and 6 from J, leaving 13 bases between them. This CDR3 is built from 14 residues. The CDR3 coding sequence is TGCGCCAGCAGCTTTGGAGGGCCCTCCGATACGCAGTATTTT. This gives the protein CASSFGGPSDTQYF.

This clonotype was found many times. The genes are TRBV7-6 and TRBJ2-5; D gene unclear. CDR1 and CDR2 (germline): SGHVS, FNYEAQ. The CDR3 totals 14 residues. Trimming shortened V by 0 bases and J by 4 bases, and 9 bases separated the two germline ends. The CDR3 is CASSLAWKAETQYF. CDR3 nucleotide sequence: TGTGCCAGCAGCTTAGCATGGAAGGCAGAGACCCAGTACTTC.

A note on this clonotype: A much larger clone is a single base away; this may be a read error. V and J are TRBV7-2 and TRBJ2-3; weak D call: TRBD2 (6 bases). CDR3 length equals 15 residues. V was clipped by 5 bases and J by 5 bases, with 17 bases between them. Per the germline V gene, CDR1 is SGHTA and CDR2 is FQGNSA. The CDR3 loop is CASSPPSRRVDTQYF. Here the CDR3 DNA reads TGTGCCAGCAGCCCCCCCTCGCGGAGGGTAGATACGCAGTATTTT. Full variable domain (outside the CDR3, taken from reference TRBV7-2 and TRBJ2-3): GAGVSQSPSNKVTEKGKDVELRCDPISGHTALYWYRQSLGQGLEFLIYFQGNSAPDKSGLPSDRFSAERTGGSVSTLTIQRTQQEDSAVYLCASSPPSRRVDTQYFGPGTRLTVL.

This clonotype was seen ten or more times. The chain employs TRBV28 and TRBJ2-7, with D unresolved. The V gene lost 5 bases and the J gene lost 1 base, with 9 bases spanning the gap. This CDR3 contains 13 residues. Germline-derived CDR1 and CDR2 are MDHEN and SYDVKM. The CDR3 region is CASSRPESYEQYF. The CDR3 nucleotides read TGTGCCAGCAGTAGACCAGAATCCTACGAGCAGTACTTC.

The CDR3 here is CASSLLDGGGETQYF. The DNA of the CDR3 is TGTGCCAGCAGCTTACTGGACGGGGGAGGTGAGACCCAGTACTTC. This chain links TRBV7-8 with TRBJ2-5; the D gene is possibly TRBD2 (6 bases). Germline values: CDR1 SGHVS, CDR2 FQNEAQ. CDR3 length equals 15 residues. V was trimmed by 2 bases and J by 5 bases, leaving 15 bases between them.